These T cell receptor beta chains were read from a single sample in a study of blood T cells in healthy people across ages. MiXCR was run by TCRdb on the 5' RACE reads, yielding one entry per CDR3 protein. In the table there are around 1,800,000 distinct CDR3 sequences, roughly two fifths of which are singletons. The source material was blood. The origin of the receptors is a human donor in good health. The conserved cysteine and the conserved F or W are not part of the CDR3 here.

J | V | CDR3
TRBJ1-6 | TRBV11-2 | ASNDYRGPISPLH
TRBJ1-5 | TRBV6-1 | ASRPGTGIGSNQPQH
TRBJ1-6 | TRBV4-3 | ASSLLGTGNSPLH
TRBJ2-7 | TRBV7-3 | ASSLGAGALYEQY
TRBJ2-7 | TRBV27 | ASSFLGQEMSYEQY
TRBJ2-4 | TRBV20-1 | SASYPRGLGNIQY
TRBJ2-5 | TRBV6-2/TRBV6-3 | ASSWRDRGLQETQY
TRBJ1-2 | TRBV5-1 | ASIIQPLGAGGYT
TRBJ2-5 | TRBV7-2 | ASSGTSGGVRETQY
TRBJ1-2 | TRBV30 | AWSVLDYGYT
TRBJ2-7 | TRBV20-1 | SARSRESYEQY
TRBJ2-7 | TRBV4-3 | ASSQEAGSFYEQY
TRBJ2-5 | TRBV12-3/TRBV12-4 | ASSWASKETQY
TRBJ2-3 | TRBV21-1 | ASSNRGGPVTDTQY
TRBJ2-6 | TRBV7-2 | ASTAVLSGANVLT
TRBJ2-6 | TRBV10-1 | ASSEREPGGTGGANVLT
TRBJ1-1 | TRBV2 | ASSEAHTYTEAF
TRBJ2-7 | TRBV7-2 | ASSGGRHLGQY
TRBJ2-1 | TRBV20-1 | SARASGGALYNEQF
TRBJ1-3 | TRBV20-1 | SARPKDPGNTIY
TRBJ2-7 | TRBV28 | ASSLYRVRPSYEQY
TRBJ1-1 | TRBV4-3 | ASSQVTHPGTYKAGEAF
TRBJ2-1 | TRBV7-9 | ASSEKWSNEQF
TRBJ2-3 | TRBV3-1 | ASSQEPDLSTDTQY
TRBJ2-3 | TRBV12-3/TRBV12-4 | ASSKGNTDTQY
TRBJ1-1 | TRBV5-1 | ASSYNRVGNTEAF
TRBJ2-6 | TRBV25-1 | ASSSEGRVTGANVLT
TRBJ2-1 | TRBV2 | ASSPPSAPWVEQF
TRBJ2-2 | TRBV11-2 | ASSLEGLIGERF
TRBJ1-2 | TRBV29-1 | SAEENYGYT
TRBJ1-1 | TRBV7-9 | ASSLGPLEAF
TRBJ2-1 | TRBV20-1 | SARGHYNEQF
TRBJ2-1 | TRBV6-5 | ASSFLTDYNEQF
TRBJ1-2 | TRBV6-2/TRBV6-3 | ASSYALRVYGYT
TRBJ2-1 | TRBV29-1 | SVESWQGGEQF
TRBJ1-5 | TRBV6-6 | ASSIQGAYQPQH
TRBJ2-7 | TRBV11-3 | ASSPAERGSSYEQY
TRBJ2-1 | TRBV3-1 | ASSHRRTSGEGEQF
TRBJ2-1 | TRBV20-1 | SARPGTSDYNEQF
TRBJ1-1 | TRBV7-3 | ASSEDNTEAF
TRBJ2-5 | TRBV4-1 | ASSQEGGGAFETQY
TRBJ1-2 | TRBV7-2 | ASSLPAPEIYGYT
TRBJ2-1 | TRBV20-1 | SARDEGNEQF
TRBJ1-4 | TRBV4-2 | ASSLSGQNGEKLF
TRBJ2-1 | TRBV4-3 | ASSRGDRVSNEQF
TRBJ2-1 | TRBV5-1 | ASSTQRGGLDEQF
TRBJ1-4 | TRBV27 | ASRKTGGGEKLF
TRBJ2-7 | TRBV6-2/TRBV6-3 | ASSYSTGGGHEQY
TRBJ1-4 | TRBV20-1 | SARDRVSNEKLF
TRBJ2-1 | TRBV6-5 | AGSSPSGRSEQF
TRBJ2-1 | TRBV20-1 | SASSGRPYNEQF
TRBJ2-1 | TRBV5-5 | ASSLAADYNNEQF
TRBJ2-7 | TRBV20-1 | SARDKWDLGWY